The source of this T cell receptor beta chain is a study of T cell responses to AZD1222 COVID-19 vaccine. Sequencing used immunoSEQ multiplex PCR; TCRdb keeps in-frame clones, though not all of them. Altogether 85,000 to 130,000 clones are present, 89% being singletons, with the ten largest covering roughly a sixth. Remarks on this clone: Its antigen remains unknown.

The study's findings and limits: Dominant CD4 TCR responses targeted spike regions 160-218 and 743-854. The donor group comprised mostly white British people and more females; the analysis possibly underestimated clonal diversity. Targets within unmutated variant regions were reportedly found for nearly half of spike-specific TCRs.

Looked up from germline, CDR1 is PRHDT and CDR2 is FYEKMQ (reference sequence). CDR3 length: 13 amino acids. The V gene lost 5 bases and the J gene lost 0 bases, with 5 bases spanning the gap. The V and J genes are TRBV13 and TRBJ1-5; D remains unclear. This receptor was identified in an adult in good health. The sample here was peripheral blood, taken on day 0 of AZD1222 vaccination. CDR3 residues: CASSQYSNQPQHF. Here the CDR3 DNA reads TGTGCCAGCAGCCAGTATAGCAATCAGCCCCAGCATTTT. Supplemented by reference TRBV13 and TRBJ1-5, the full variable domain reads AAGVIQSPRHLIKEKRETATLKCYPIPRHDTVYWYQQGPGQDPQFLISFYEKMQSDKGSIPDRFSAQQFSDYHSELNMSSLELGDSALYFCASSQYSNQPQHFGDGTRLSIL.